This passage covers 7 T cell receptor beta chains from one sample sequenced in a study. TCRdb redid the calling of the 5' RACE reads with MiXCR, one entry per CDR3 protein. The repertoire includes some 37,000 distinct CDR3 sequences, approximately 17% of them detected once, and under 3.5% sits in the top ten. Sequencing was carried out using naive CD4+ T cells sorted from a lymph node. Sample subset: naive CD4+ T cells, CD4+CD45RA+CD25-. The receptors derive from a female donor with breast cancer.

This clonotype was seen repeatedly, ten times or more. V and J are TRBV20-1 and TRBJ2-2; 10 bases are shared with TRBD1. This CDR3 comprises 14 residues. V was pared by 6 bases and J by 1 base, with 2 bases of the junction left unmatched. The germline CDR1 and CDR2 sequences are DFQATT and SNEGSKA (reference sequence). The CDR3 DNA sequence: TGCAGTGCGCGGACAGGGGGGAACACCGGGGAGCTGTTTTTT. It encodes CSARTGGNTGELFF.

Notes on this clonotype: Sequence at one end of the junction differs from germline and may be a read error. The gene calls are TRBV10-1 and TRBJ2-5, with a tentative D call TRBD1 (6 bases). The germline CDR1 and CDR2 sequences are WNHNN and SYGVQD (reference sequence). This CDR3 is built from 11 residues. CDR3: CASVDTGSNHF. DNA for the CDR3: TGCGCCAGCGTTGACACAGGGAGCAATCACTTC.

The chain is built from TRBV6-5 and TRBJ1-2, with a weak D call TRBD1 (5 bases). The CDR3 contains 15 residues. V lost 2 bases and J 4 bases, leaving 14 bases between the germline ends. Germline-derived CDR1 and CDR2 are MNHEY and SVGAGI. CDR3 amino acids: CASSYVQGNLYGYTF. CDR3 DNA: TGTGCCAGCAGTTACGTGCAGGGAAACCTCTATGGCTACACCTTC.

The chain is built from TRBV5-1 and TRBJ1-2; D ambiguous. The V gene lost 2 bases and the J gene lost 6 bases, with 14 bases spanning the gap. This CDR3 is 14 amino acids long. The germline V gene encodes CDR1 SGHRS and CDR2 YFSETQ. CDR3 nucleotide sequence: TGCGCCAGCAGCTTAAGGAGAGGAAGGGATGGCTACACCTTC. Residues: CASSLRRGRDGYTF. The variable domain in full, completed from reference TRBV5-1 and TRBJ1-2, reads KAGVTQTPRYLIKTRGQQVTLSCSPISGHRSVSWYQQTPGQGLQFLFEYFSETQRNKGNFPGRFSGRQFSNSRSEMNVSTLELGDSALYLCASSLRRGRDGYTFGSGTRLTVV.

Only a few counts were recorded for this clonotype. The chain links TRBV10-2 to TRBJ2-2, with D perhaps TRBD1 or TRBD2 (5 bases each). Trimming pared 1 base from V and 7 bases from J, leaving 19 bases between. Germline-derived CDR1 and CDR2 are WSHSY and SAAADI. CDR3 length equals 17 residues. Here the CDR3 DNA reads TGCGCCAGCAGTGAGTACTCCGGGACCCCCGCTGGCGGGGAGCTGTTTTTT. Its protein is CASSEYSGTPAGGELFF.

About this clonotype itself: One base away lies a much larger clone, so this may be a sequencing read error. V is TRBV3-1 and J is TRBJ2-5; D is unresolved. The germline CDR1 and CDR2 sequences are LGHDT and YNNKEL (reference sequence). The CDR3 is 12 residues long. This CDR3 is CGSSSNAASFNF. For the CDR3, the DNA is TGTGGCAGCAGCTCGAACGCGGCCTCATTCAACTTC.

This clonotype was detected ten times or more. The chain employs TRBV4-3 and TRBJ2-5; 12 bases are shared with TRBD1. The germline V gene encodes CDR1 LGHNA and CDR2 YSLEER. This CDR3 region has 17 residues. Unmatched junction bases numbered 9, after V lost 2 bases and J lost 5 bases. CDR3 sequence: CASSQSVWDRGLETQYF. CDR3 nucleotides: TGCGCCAGCAGCCAAAGCGTCTGGGACAGGGGGCTGGAGACCCAGTACTTC.